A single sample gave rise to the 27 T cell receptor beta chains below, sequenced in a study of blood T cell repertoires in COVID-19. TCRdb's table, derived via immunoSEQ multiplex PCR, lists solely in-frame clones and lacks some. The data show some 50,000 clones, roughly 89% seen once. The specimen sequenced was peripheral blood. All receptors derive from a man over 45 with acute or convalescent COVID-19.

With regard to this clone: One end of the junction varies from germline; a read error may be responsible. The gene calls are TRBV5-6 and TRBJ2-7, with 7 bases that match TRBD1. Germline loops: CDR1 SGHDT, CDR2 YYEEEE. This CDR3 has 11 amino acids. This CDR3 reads CASSDQTGQVF. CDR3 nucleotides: TGTGCCAGCAGCGATCAGACAGGGCAAGTATTC.

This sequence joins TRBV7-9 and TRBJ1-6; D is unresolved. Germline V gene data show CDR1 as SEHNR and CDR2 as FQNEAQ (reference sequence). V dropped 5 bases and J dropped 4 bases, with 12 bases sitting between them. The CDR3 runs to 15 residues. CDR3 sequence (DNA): TGTGCCAGCAGCCTCCTGGCAGTTTATAATTCACCCCTCCACTTT. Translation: CASSLLAVYNSPLHF.

DNA of the CDR3: TGTGCCAGTAGTATCGAAGGGACAGCCTACGAGCAGTACTTC. Its translation is CASSIEGTAYEQYF. The chain couples TRBV19 to TRBJ2-7, with 7 bases lining up with TRBD1. The germline V gene encodes CDR1 LNHDA and CDR2 SQIVND (reference sequence). This CDR3 comprises 14 residues. With V trimmed by 3 bases and J by 2 bases, 4 bases remained unmatched.

The CDR3 protein is CASSYKYITDTQYF. The DNA of the CDR3 is TGTGCCAGCAGTTACAAATACATTACAGATACGCAGTATTTT. The chain uses TRBV6-2 or TRBV6-3 and TRBJ2-3; D remains unclear. CDR3 size: 14 residues. Trimming took off 2 bases at V and 3 bases at J, with 9 bases between the two ends. Germline V CDR1 and CDR2: MNHEY, SVGEGT.

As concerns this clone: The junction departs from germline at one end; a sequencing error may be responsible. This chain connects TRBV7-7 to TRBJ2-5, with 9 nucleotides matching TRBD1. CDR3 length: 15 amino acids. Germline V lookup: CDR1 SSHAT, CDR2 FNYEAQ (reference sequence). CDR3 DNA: TGTGCTAGCAGCACGGGACAGGGTGGCCAAGAGACCCAGTACTTC. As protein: CASSTGQGGQETQYF.

The CDR3 sequence: CASSDSGRTADTQYF. CDR3 nucleotides: TGTGCCAGCAGTGACAGCGGGAGGACCGCAGATACGCAGTATTTT. The chain has TRBV6-1 and TRBJ2-3; TRBD2 matches at 9 bases. From germline, CDR1 is MNHNS and CDR2 SASEGT. J lost 4 bases, V lost 3 bases, and 5 bases had no gene match. The CDR3 consists of 15 residues.

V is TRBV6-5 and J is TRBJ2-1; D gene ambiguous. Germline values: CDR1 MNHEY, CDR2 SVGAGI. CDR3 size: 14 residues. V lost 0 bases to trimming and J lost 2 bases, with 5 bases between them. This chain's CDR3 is CASSYSPTYNEQFF. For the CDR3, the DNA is TGTGCCAGCAGTTACTCCCCTACCTACAATGAGCAGTTCTTC.

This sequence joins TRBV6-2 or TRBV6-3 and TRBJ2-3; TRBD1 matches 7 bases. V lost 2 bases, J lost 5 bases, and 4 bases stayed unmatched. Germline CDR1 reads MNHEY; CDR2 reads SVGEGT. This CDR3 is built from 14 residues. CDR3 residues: CASSYGAGGDTQYF. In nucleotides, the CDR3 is TGTGCCAGCAGTTACGGGGCAGGGGGAGATACGCAGTATTTT.

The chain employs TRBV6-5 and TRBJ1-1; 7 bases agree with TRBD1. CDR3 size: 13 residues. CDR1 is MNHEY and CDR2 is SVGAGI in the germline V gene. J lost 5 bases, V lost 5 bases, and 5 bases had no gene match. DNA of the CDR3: TGTGCCAGCAGTAGAACAGGGGAAACTGAAGCTTTCTTT. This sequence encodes CASSRTGETEAFF.

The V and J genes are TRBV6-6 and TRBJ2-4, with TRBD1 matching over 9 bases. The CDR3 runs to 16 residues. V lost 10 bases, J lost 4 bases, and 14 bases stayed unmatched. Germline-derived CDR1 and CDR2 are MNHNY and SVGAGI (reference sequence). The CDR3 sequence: CATQIGTGKGKNIQYF. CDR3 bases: TGTGCCACCCAAATTGGGACAGGGAAGGGGAAAAACATTCAGTACTTC.

The chain's CDR3 is CASSRTGNTEAFF. For the CDR3, the DNA is TGTGCCAGCAGTCGGACAGGGAACACTGAAGCTTTCTTT. V gene TRBV7-6 combines with J gene TRBJ1-1; 7 bases line up with TRBD1. After removal of 6 bases from V and 1 base from J, the junction contained 2 bases not matched to a gene. CDR1 is SGHVS and CDR2 is FNYEAQ in the germline V gene. The CDR3 has 13 amino acids.

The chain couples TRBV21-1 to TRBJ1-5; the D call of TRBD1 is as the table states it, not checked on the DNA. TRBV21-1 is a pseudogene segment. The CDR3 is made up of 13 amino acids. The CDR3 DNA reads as TGTGCCAGCAGACAGGGTTTAGATCAGCCCCAGCATTTT. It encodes CASRQGLDQPQHF.

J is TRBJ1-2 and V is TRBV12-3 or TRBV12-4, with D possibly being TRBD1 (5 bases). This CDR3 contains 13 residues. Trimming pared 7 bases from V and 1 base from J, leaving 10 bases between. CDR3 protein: CASKLGGNYGYTF. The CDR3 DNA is TGTGCCAGCAAACTGGGGGGTAACTATGGCTACACCTTC.

CDR3 coding DNA: TGTGCCAGTGGGACAGGGGGCCCGCTCGAGCAGTACTTC. Protein: CASGTGGPLEQYF. This chain joins TRBV9 and TRBJ2-7, with 12 positions matching TRBD1. CDR3 length equals 13 residues. Germline CDR1 reads SGDLS; CDR2 reads YYNGEE. V was pared by 8 bases and J by 6 bases, with 6 bases of the junction left unmatched.

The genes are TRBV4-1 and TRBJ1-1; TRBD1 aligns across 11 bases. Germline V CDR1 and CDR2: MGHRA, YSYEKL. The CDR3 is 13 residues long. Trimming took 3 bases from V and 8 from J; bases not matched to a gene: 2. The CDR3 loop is CASSHGQGAEAFF. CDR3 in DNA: TGCGCCAGCAGCCACGGACAGGGGGCCGAAGCTTTCTTT.

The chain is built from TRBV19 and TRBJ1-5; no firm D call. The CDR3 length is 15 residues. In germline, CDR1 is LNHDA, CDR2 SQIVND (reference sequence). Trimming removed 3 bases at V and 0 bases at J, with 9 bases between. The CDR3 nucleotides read TGTGCCAGTAGTATGGCAGTTTATAGCAATCAGCCCCAGCATTTT. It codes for CASSMAVYSNQPQHF.

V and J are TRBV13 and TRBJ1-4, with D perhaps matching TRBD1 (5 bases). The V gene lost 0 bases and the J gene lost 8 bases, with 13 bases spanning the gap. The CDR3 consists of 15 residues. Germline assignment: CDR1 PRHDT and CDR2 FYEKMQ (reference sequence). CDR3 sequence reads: CASSLGGELGEKLFF. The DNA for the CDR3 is TGTGCCAGCAGCTTAGGAGGGGAACTGGGGGAAAAACTGTTTTTT.

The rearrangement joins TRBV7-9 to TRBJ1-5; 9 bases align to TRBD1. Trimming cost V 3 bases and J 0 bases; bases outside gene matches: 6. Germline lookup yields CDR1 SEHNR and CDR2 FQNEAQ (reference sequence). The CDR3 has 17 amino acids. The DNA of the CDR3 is TGTGCCAGCAGCTTGGGGACAGGGAGAGATAGCAATCAGCCCCAGCATTTT. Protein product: CASSLGTGRDSNQPQHF.

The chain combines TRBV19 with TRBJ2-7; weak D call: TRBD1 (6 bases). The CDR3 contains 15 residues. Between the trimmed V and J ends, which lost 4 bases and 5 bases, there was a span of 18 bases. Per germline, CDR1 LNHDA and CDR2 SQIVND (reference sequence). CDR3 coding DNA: TGTGCCAGTAGTACCCGGGACAACCCAATGGACGAGCAGTACTTC. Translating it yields CASSTRDNPMDEQYF.

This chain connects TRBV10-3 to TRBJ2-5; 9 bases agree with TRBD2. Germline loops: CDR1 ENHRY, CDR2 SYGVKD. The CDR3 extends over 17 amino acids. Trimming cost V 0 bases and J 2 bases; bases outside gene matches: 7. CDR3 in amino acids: CAISESPSGATQETQYF. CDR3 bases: TGTGCCATCAGTGAGTCTCCTAGCGGGGCCACACAAGAGACCCAGTACTTC.

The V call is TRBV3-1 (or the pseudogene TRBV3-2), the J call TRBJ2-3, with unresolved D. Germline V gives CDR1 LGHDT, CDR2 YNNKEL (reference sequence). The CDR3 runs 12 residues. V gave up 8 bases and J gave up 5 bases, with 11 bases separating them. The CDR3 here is CASRYGGDTQYF. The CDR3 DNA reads TGTGCCAGCCGGTACGGTGGAGATACGCAGTATTTT.

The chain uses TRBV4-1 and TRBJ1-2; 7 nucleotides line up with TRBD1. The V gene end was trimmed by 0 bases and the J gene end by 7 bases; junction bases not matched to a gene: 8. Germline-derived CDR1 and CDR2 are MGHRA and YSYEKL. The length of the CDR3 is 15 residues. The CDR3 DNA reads TGCGCCAGCAGCCAAGATCCAGGGGGACGCCGTGGCTACACCTTC. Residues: CASSQDPGGRRGYTF.

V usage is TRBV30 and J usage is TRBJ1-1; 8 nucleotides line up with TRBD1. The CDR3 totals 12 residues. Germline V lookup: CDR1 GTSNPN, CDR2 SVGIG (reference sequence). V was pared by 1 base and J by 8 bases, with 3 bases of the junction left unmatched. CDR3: CAWSDRGNEAFF. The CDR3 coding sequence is TGTGCCTGGAGTGACAGGGGGAACGAAGCTTTCTTT. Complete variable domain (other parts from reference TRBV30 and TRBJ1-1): SQTIHQWPATLVQPVGSPLSLECTVEGTSNPNLYWYRQAAGRGLQLLFYSVGIGQISSEVPQNLSASRPQDRQFILSSKKLLLSDSGFYLCAWSDRGNEAFFGQGTRLTVV.

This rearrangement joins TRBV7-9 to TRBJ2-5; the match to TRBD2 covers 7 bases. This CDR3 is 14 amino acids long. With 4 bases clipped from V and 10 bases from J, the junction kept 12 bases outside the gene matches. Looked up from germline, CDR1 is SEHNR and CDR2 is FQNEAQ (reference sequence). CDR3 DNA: TGTGCCAGCAGCTCAGGGAGGGCAGAGAACCACCAGTACTTC. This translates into CASSSGRAENHQYF.

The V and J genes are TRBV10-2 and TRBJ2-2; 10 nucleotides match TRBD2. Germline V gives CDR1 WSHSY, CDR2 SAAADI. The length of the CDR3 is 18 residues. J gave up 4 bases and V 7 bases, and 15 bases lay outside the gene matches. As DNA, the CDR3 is TGCGCCAGCACCGACCCTTCCCTAGCGGGAGTTGGCACCGGGGAGCTGTTTTTT. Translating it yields CASTDPSLAGVGTGELFF.

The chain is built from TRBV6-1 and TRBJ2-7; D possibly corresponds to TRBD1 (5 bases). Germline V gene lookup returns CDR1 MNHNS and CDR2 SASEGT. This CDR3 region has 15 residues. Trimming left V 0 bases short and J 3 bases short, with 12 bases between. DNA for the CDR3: TGTGCCAGCAGTGAAGCGGGGCTAGTCGGCTACGAGCAGTACTTC. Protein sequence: CASSEAGLVGYEQYF.

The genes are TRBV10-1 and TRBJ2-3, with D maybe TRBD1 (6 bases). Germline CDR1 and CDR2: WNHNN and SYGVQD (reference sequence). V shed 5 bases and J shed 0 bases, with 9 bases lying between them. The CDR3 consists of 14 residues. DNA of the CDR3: TGCGCCAGCAGTCCGACAGGCAGCACAGATACGCAGTATTTT. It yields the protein CASSPTGSTDTQYF.